The 30 T cell receptor beta chains given below trace back to one sample, sequenced in a study of blood T cell repertoires in COVID-19. Assay: immunoSEQ multiplex PCR; the TCRdb copy retains only in-frame clones and omits some. The table includes a few thousand clones, 70% detected once. The sequenced material came from peripheral blood. These receptors were obtained from a man between 65 and 85 years old with active COVID-19.

Sample share makes this clone large. The chain links TRBV9 to TRBJ1-1; 7 positions match TRBD1. Germline V gene data show CDR1 as SGDLS and CDR2 as YYNGEE. The CDR3 has 14 amino acids. V gave up 2 bases and J gave up 4 bases; unmatched junction bases: 5. CDR3 sequence reads: CASSVTGYGTEAFF. The CDR3 DNA is TGTGCCAGCAGCGTGACAGGGTATGGCACTGAAGCTTTCTTT.

V is TRBV3-1 (or the pseudogene TRBV3-2) and J is TRBJ2-5, with 16 positions matching TRBD2. J was trimmed by 5 bases and V by 3 bases; bases with no gene match: 15. This CDR3 is built from 20 residues. Germline lookup yields CDR1 LGHDT and CDR2 YNNKEL (reference sequence). CDR3 in amino acids: CASSHETPGLAGGWGETQYF. DNA for the CDR3: TGTGCCAGCAGCCATGAAACACCGGGACTAGCGGGAGGGTGGGGTGAGACCCAGTACTTC.

This clone came up a few times. This chain connects TRBV27 to TRBJ2-7; D is unclear. The germline CDR1 and CDR2 sequences are MNHEY and SMNVEV (reference sequence). The germline V and J ends were trimmed by 3 bases and 1 base, with 7 bases remaining between them. The CDR3 totals 13 residues. CDR3 loop: CASSFAESYEQYF. For the CDR3, the DNA is TGTGCCAGCAGTTTCGCAGAATCCTACGAGCAGTACTTC.

J is TRBJ2-1 and V is TRBV5-5; 7 bases align to TRBD1. Germline CDR1 SGHKS, CDR2 YYEKEE (reference sequence). V lost 4 bases and J lost 0; bases outside the gene matches: 1. The CDR3 consists of 14 residues. CDR3 sequence: CASSRQGSYNEQFF. CDR3 bases: TGTGCCAGCAGCCGACAGGGCTCCTACAATGAGCAGTTCTTC. Together with reference TRBV5-5 and TRBJ2-1, the CDR3 gives the full variable domain: DAGVTQSPTHLIKTRGQQVTLRCSPISGHKSVSWYQQVLGQGPQFIFQYYEKEERGRGNFPDRFSARQFPNYSSELNVNALLLGDSALYLCASSRQGSYNEQFFGPGTRLTVL.

This sequence joins TRBV6-5 and TRBJ2-3, with TRBD1 as a possible D gene (5 bases). With 6 bases removed from V and 2 bases from J, the gap between germline ends came to 12 bases. Germline CDR1 is MNHEY and CDR2 is SVGAGI. The CDR3 contains 14 residues. Written as DNA, the CDR3 is TGTGCCAGCAGGTCTACAGGCTCCACAGATACGCAGTATTTT. Its protein is CASRSTGSTDTQYF.

This chain connects TRBV5-1 to TRBJ2-1; 7 bases agree with TRBD2. Trimming cost V 6 bases and J 7 bases; bases outside gene matches: 7. CDR3 length: 13 amino acids. From germline, CDR1 is SGHRS and CDR2 YFSETQ. The CDR3 sequence is CASTTWGGNEQFF. The DNA for the CDR3 is TGCGCCAGCACCACGTGGGGAGGGAATGAGCAGTTCTTC.

The gene calls are TRBV5-1 and TRBJ2-3; D unresolved. V lost 0 bases and J 1 base, leaving 12 bases between the germline ends. This CDR3 contains 16 residues. Germline V gene sequence: CDR1 SGHRS, CDR2 YFSETQ. The CDR3 bases are TGCGCCAGCAGCTTGGTCGTCGCCTCGGGCACAGATACGCAGTATTTT. This encodes CASSLVVASGTDTQYF.

With respect to this clone: At one end the junction does not follow the germline gene, possibly because of a read error. The rearrangement uses TRBV18 and TRBJ2-3, with 8 positions matching TRBD1. Germline loops: CDR1 KGHSH, CDR2 LQKENI. CDR3 length: 15 residues. The chain's CDR3 is CASSSQGAPTDMQYF. The CDR3 region has the DNA TGTGCCAGCTCTTCTCAGGGGGCCCCCACAGATATGCAGTATTTT.

This sequence joins TRBV11-1 and TRBJ2-7; 8 nucleotides line up with TRBD1. V lost 6 bases, J lost 0 bases, and 1 base stayed unmatched. Germline CDR1 is SGHAT and CDR2 is FQDESV (reference sequence). The CDR3 contains 13 residues. As DNA, the CDR3 is TGTGCCAGCAGAACAGGGGGCTCCTACGAGCAGTACTTC. Translation: CASRTGGSYEQYF. Looking up the rest from reference TRBV11-1 and TRBJ2-7 gives the full variable domain: EAEVAQSPRYKITEKSQAVAFWCDPISGHATLYWYRQILGQGPELLVQFQDESVVDDSQLPKDRFSAERLKGVDSTLKIQPAELGDSAMYLCASRTGGSYEQYFGPGTRLTVT.

The chain uses TRBV4-1 and TRBJ1-2; a possible D gene is TRBD1 (6 bases). Trimming cost V 1 base and J 3 bases, with 18 bases left between them. This CDR3 region has 17 residues. Germline values: CDR1 MGHRA, CDR2 YSYEKL. CDR3: CASSQGGTDSLYYGYTF. The CDR3 nucleotides are TGCGCCAGCAGCCAAGGAGGTACGGACAGTTTATACTATGGCTACACCTTC.

This clone is medium-sized (0.01 to 0.1%). The V gene is TRBV7-9, the J gene TRBJ2-5; TRBD1 agrees at 11 bases. Germline-derived CDR1 and CDR2 are SEHNR and FQNEAQ (reference sequence). This CDR3 region has 14 residues. Germline trimming cut 5 bases from V and 6 bases from J; bases unmatched to any gene: 5. The CDR3 spells CASSRTGGEKTQYF. CDR3 coding DNA: TGTGCCAGCAGCCGGACAGGGGGCGAGAAGACCCAGTACTTC.

The genes are TRBV12-5 and TRBJ1-1; 10 positions match TRBD1. From germline, CDR1 is LGHNT and CDR2 FRNRAP. V shed 5 bases and J 11 bases; nucleotides not matched to a gene: 11. This CDR3 spans 14 amino acids. This CDR3 reads CASGVGTGALQAFF. CDR3 sequence (DNA): TGTGCTAGTGGTGTCGGGACAGGGGCCCTTCAGGCTTTCTTT.

The J gene is TRBJ2-5, the V gene TRBV11-3; 8 bases are a match to TRBD1. CDR1 SGHNT and CDR2 YENEEA come from the germline V gene. The CDR3 consists of 15 residues. V dropped 4 bases and J dropped 5; count of bases not matched to a gene: 9. The DNA of the CDR3 is TGTGCCAGCAGCTCCCGGACAGGGACAGTGGAGACCCAGTACTTC. The encoded protein is CASSSRTGTVETQYF. Looking up the rest from reference TRBV11-3 and TRBJ2-5 gives the full variable domain: EAGVVQSPRYKIIEKKQPVAFWCNPISGHNTLYWYLQNLGQGPELLIRYENEEAVDDSQLPKDRFSAERLKGVDSTLKIQPAELGDSAVYLCASSSRTGTVETQYFGPGTRLLVL.

This clone turned up a few times. This chain connects TRBV9 to TRBJ2-6; no clear D. CDR3 length: 18 residues. The ends were cut back, 4 bases at V and 0 bases at J, with 17 bases in the middle. Per germline, CDR1 SGDLS and CDR2 YYNGEE. The CDR3: CASSYAIEINSGANVLTF. The CDR3 region has the DNA TGTGCCAGCAGCTACGCGATTGAGATCAACTCTGGGGCCAACGTCCTGACTTTC.

This chain connects TRBV5-6 to TRBJ2-1; maybe TRBD1 (6 bases). Between the trimmed V and J ends, which lost 2 bases and 4 bases, there was a span of 16 bases. The CDR3 covers 16 residues. Per germline, CDR1 SGHDT and CDR2 YYEEEE. CDR3 DNA sequence: TGTGCCAGCAGCTTTCAGGCCCGGACAGCATACAATGAGCAGTTCTTC. Translating gives CASSFQARTAYNEQFF.

The V and J genes are TRBV18 and TRBJ1-2; possibly TRBD1 for D (5 bases). The CDR3 loop spans 13 amino acids. The germline gives CDR1 KGHSH, CDR2 LQKENI. The germline V and J ends were trimmed by 3 bases and 3 bases, with 8 bases remaining between them. The CDR3 here is CASSPARDYGYTF. In DNA form, the CDR3 reads TGTGCCAGCTCACCCGCCAGGGACTATGGCTACACCTTC.

The chain carries TRBV6-6 and TRBJ2-5; tentatively, D is TRBD1 (6 bases). The ends were cut back, 1 base at V and 4 bases at J, with 16 bases in the middle. Germline CDR1 reads MNHNY; CDR2 reads SVGAGI (reference sequence). CDR3 length equals 16 residues. CDR3 in DNA: TGTGCCAGCAGTTACTTCGGGACAAAGTTTTCAGAGACCCAGTACTTC. This encodes CASSYFGTKFSETQYF.

This clone turned up a few times. V gene TRBV9 combines with J gene TRBJ2-6; D perhaps matches TRBD2 (6 bases). The CDR3 is 16 amino acids. Per the germline V gene, CDR1 is SGDLS and CDR2 is YYNGEE. Trimming removed 4 bases from V and 0 bases from J, with 11 bases in between. The CDR3: CASSLAGNSGANVLTF. The DNA for the CDR3 is TGTGCCAGCAGCCTCGCGGGGAACTCTGGGGCCAACGTCCTGACTTTC.

The chain is built from TRBV5-8 and TRBJ2-1, with TRBD2 identical over 11 bases. CDR1 SGHTS and CDR2 YDEGEE come from the germline V gene. Trimming at V came to 3 bases and at J to 4 bases, leaving 3 bases not matched to a gene. The CDR3 spans 15 residues. This CDR3 reads CASSSGLAGYNEQFF. Written as DNA, the CDR3 is TGTGCCAGCAGCTCCGGACTAGCGGGTTACAATGAGCAGTTCTTC.

The V call is TRBV4-2, the J call TRBJ2-5; 8 bases match TRBD2. Germline lookup yields CDR1 LGHNA and CDR2 YNFKEQ. J gave up 1 base and V 0 bases, and 10 bases lay outside the gene matches. The CDR3 consists of 18 residues. CDR3 DNA sequence: TGTGCCAGCAGCCAAGAAGTCCGGGGTAGCGGGACCCAAGAGACCCAGTACTTC. It encodes CASSQEVRGSGTQETQYF.

The CDR3 DNA sequence: TGTGCCAGCAGTTACGCACCAAGGGGTAACAATGAGCAGTTCTTC. This translates into CASSYAPRGNNEQFF. The chain uses TRBV6-5 and TRBJ2-1; tentatively, D is TRBD1 (5 bases). The CDR3 totals 15 residues. The V gene's germline CDR1 is MNHEY and CDR2 SVGAGI. V dropped 2 bases and J dropped 5 bases, with 13 bases sitting between them.

This chain links TRBV25-1 with TRBJ1-1, with D unresolved. V was cut by 3 bases and J by 0 bases, with 8 bases left in between. Germline V lookup: CDR1 MGHDK, CDR2 SYGVNS. The CDR3 runs to 14 residues. The CDR3 DNA reads TGTGCCAGCAGTGATATTAACTTGAACACTGAAGCTTTCTTT. This codes for CASSDINLNTEAFF.

The chain carries TRBV7-8 and TRBJ2-2; D is perhaps TRBD1 (5 bases). Trimming cost V 2 bases and J 5 bases, with 9 bases left between them. This CDR3 region has 14 residues. Germline V gene sequence: CDR1 SGHVS, CDR2 FQNEAQ. The CDR3: CASSLSRATGELFF. CDR3 bases: TGTGCCAGCAGCTTAAGCAGGGCAACCGGGGAGCTGTTTTTT.

By sample fraction, this clone is large. The chain joins TRBV7-3 to TRBJ2-2, with 10 bases that match TRBD2. V gave up 4 bases and J gave up 2 bases; unmatched junction bases: 7. The CDR3 covers 17 residues. Germline V gene lookup returns CDR1 SGHTA and CDR2 FQGTGA. CDR3 DNA: TGTGCCAGCAGCTACGACGGACTAGCGGCAAACACCGGGGAGCTGTTTTTT. It specifies CASSYDGLAANTGELFF.

J is TRBJ2-5 and V is TRBV6-4, with 7 positions matching TRBD2. The CDR3 contains 14 residues. Germline V gene lookup returns CDR1 MRHNA and CDR2 SNTAGT. J gave up 1 base and V 10 bases, and 9 bases lay outside the gene matches. In nucleotides, the CDR3 is TGTGCCAACCCCTGGCGGGGGTCCCAAGAGACCCAGTACTTC. Protein sequence: CANPWRGSQETQYF.

The rearrangement uses TRBV4-2 and TRBJ1-1; unclear D gene. The CDR3 runs to 15 residues. Per the germline V gene, CDR1 is LGHNA and CDR2 is YNFKEQ. The V gene lost 0 bases and the J gene lost 13 bases, with 21 bases spanning the gap. This CDR3 reads CASSQDRGAGRRDFF. Here the CDR3 DNA reads TGTGCCAGCAGCCAAGATCGAGGCGCCGGGAGGAGGGATTTCTTT.

The V gene is TRBV7-2, the J gene TRBJ1-5; 12 nucleotides align to TRBD1. V gave up 4 bases and J gave up 2 bases; unmatched junction bases: 12. Germline CDR1 is SGHTA and CDR2 is FQGNSA. The CDR3 has 19 amino acids. Written as DNA, the CDR3 is TGTGCCAGCAGCTATGGGACAGGGGGCGCAGGAGTACGCAATCAGCCCCAGCATTTT. Encoded protein: CASSYGTGGAGVRNQPQHF.

In DNA, the CDR3 is TGTGCCAGCAGCTCCAGACAGAACACCGGGGAGCTGTTTTTT. This translates into CASSSRQNTGELFF. The chain recombines TRBV7-2 with TRBJ2-2; unclear D gene. The CDR3 is 14 amino acids. From germline, CDR1 is SGHTA and CDR2 FQGNSA. V lost 4 bases and J lost 1, with 7 bases in between.

V and J are TRBV14 and TRBJ2-1; 9 nucleotides align to TRBD2. The length of the CDR3 is 20 residues. Trimming cost V 0 bases and J 5 bases; bases outside gene matches: 17. CDR1 SGHDN and CDR2 FVKESK come from the germline V gene. The CDR3 DNA sequence: TGTGCCAGCAGCCAAGATCCGGCGTTGCAGCGGGGGGCGTGGGACAATGAGCAGTTCTTC. Amino acids: CASSQDPALQRGAWDNEQFF. The whole variable domain, filled in from reference TRBV14 and TRBJ2-1, reads EAGVTQFPSHSVIEKGQTVTLRCDPISGHDNLYWYRRVMGKEIKFLLHFVKESKQDESGMPNNRFLAERTGGTYSTLKVQPAELEDSGVYFCASSQDPALQRGAWDNEQFFGPGTRLTVL.

This clone was observed a handful of times. The rearrangement links TRBV5-4 to TRBJ1-4; TRBD1 might be the D (6 bases). The V end lost 4 bases, the J end lost 5 bases, and 15 bases lay between the germline ends. Germline CDR1 is SGHNT and CDR2 is YYREEE (reference sequence). The CDR3 is 15 residues long. DNA for the CDR3: TGTGCCAGCAGCACTAACAGGGCCGTAAATGAAAAACTGTTTTTT. Translating it yields CASSTNRAVNEKLFF.